This is a list of T cell receptor beta chains from one sample in a study of T cell responses to AZD1222 COVID-19 vaccine. Only in-frame clones appear in the TCRdb table, and some are missing; sequencing was by immunoSEQ multiplex PCR. The data contain under 150,000 clones, approximately 88% of them singletons. The sequencing here drew on peripheral blood, taken on day 0 of AZD1222 vaccination. The receptors were gathered from an adult in good health. CDR3s include the opening cysteine and the closing phenylalanine or tryptophan. Fields, in order: V gene, J gene, D gene, clone size, CDR3 DNA, CDR3 protein. The D gene is left open where the match is weak. Some rows have no size entry. The others give once, few or many, or a class for an expanded clone.

TRBV28,TRBJ1-1,-,-,TGTGCCAGCAGTTTAATGGGGACTGAAGCTTTCTTT,CASSLMGTEAFF
TRBV19,TRBJ1-2,-,-,TGTGCCAGTAGTAACCTCCAGGGGCCTGGCTACACCTTC,CASSNLQGPGYTF
TRBV7-8,TRBJ1-1,-,-,TGTGCCAGCAGTTTCGGGAGGTGGGACACTGAAGCTTTCTTT,CASSFGRWDTEAFF
TRBV6-5,TRBJ2-2,-,few,TGTGCCAGCAGTTACAGCAGGGTGCCGGGGACCGGGGAGCTGTTTTTT,CASSYSRVPGTGELFF
TRBV29-1,TRBJ1-4,-,-,TGCAGCGTTGAAGATCGGGGTAGTAATGAAAAACTGTTTTTT,CSVEDRGSNEKLFF
TRBV6-5,TRBJ2-3,TRBD1,-,TGTGCCAGCAGAGTCTCCGGGACAGAAGATACGCAGTATTTT,CASRVSGTEDTQYF
TRBV5-1,TRBJ2-7,-,-,TGCGCCAGCAGCCGCCAAGGGTCCTACGAGCAGTACTTC,CASSRQGSYEQYF
TRBV9,TRBJ2-2,-,-,TGTGCCAGCAGCGTAGTCGGGGGCGCCGGGGAGCTGTTTTTT,CASSVVGGAGELFF
TRBV28,TRBJ1-4,-,-,TGTGCCAGCAGTCCTCAGGATACTAATGAAAAACTGTTTTTT,CASSPQDTNEKLFF
TRBV3-1/TRBV3-2,TRBJ2-2,-,-,TGTGCCAGCAGCCAAGCCGGGGCGACCACCGGGGAGCTGTTTTTT,CASSQAGATTGELFF
TRBV11-1,TRBJ2-7,-,-,TGTGCCAGCAGCTTATTAGGGGGTTTCGCCGAGCAGTACTTC,CASSLLGGFAEQYF
TRBV18,TRBJ1-2,-,-,TGTGCCAGCTCACTCGACAGTAACTCAAACTATGGCTACACCTTC,CASSLDSNSNYGYTF
TRBV14,TRBJ1-6,-,-,TGTGCCAGCAGCCAAGGTATATCGGGACTACTAAATTCACCCCTCCACTTT,CASSQGISGLLNSPLHF
TRBV18,TRBJ1-1,-,once,TGTGCCAGCTCACCGGGGAGTCGTGAGGTTTTTGAAGCTTTCTTT,CASSPGSREVFEAFF
TRBV2,TRBJ1-1,-,few,TGTGCCAGCAGTCCCCACACACTAGGGACTGAAGCTTTCTTT,CASSPHTLGTEAFF
TRBV24-1,TRBJ2-1,TRBD1,-,TGTGCCACCAGTGATAGGACAGGGGACCCGGTACAGTTCTTC,CATSDRTGDPVQFF
TRBV7-9,TRBJ1-1,-,few,TGTGCCAGCAGCCCCCGGGCGGGGGCGAACACTGAAGCTTTCTTT,CASSPRAGANTEAFF
TRBV4-2,TRBJ1-1,TRBD1,-,TGTGCCAGCAGCCTCGTGCCTAAGTACTTTTCCGGGACAGGGCAAATAGGGGGCGCTGAAGCTTTCTTT,CASSLVPKYFSGTGQIGGAEAFF
TRBV6-6,TRBJ2-3,TRBD2,-,TGTGCCAGCAGTTTGCTAGCGGGGGGGCAGTATTTT,CASSLLAGGQYF
TRBV15,TRBJ2-1,TRBD2,-,TGTGCCACCAGCAGACGGCAGCGGGGGGGATCCTACAATGAGCAGTTCTTC,CATSRRQRGGSYNEQFF
TRBV10-3,TRBJ2-3,-,-,TGTGCCAGCGGGAGACAGGGGATTTTAGATACGCAGTATTTT,CASGRQGILDTQYF
TRBV27,TRBJ2-1,TRBD2,once,TGTGCCAGCAGTTTATCGGAGGCTAGCGGGGGCTACAATGAGCAGTTCTTC,CASSLSEASGGYNEQFF